Reported below is one TCR beta chain. Original processing methods: For nucleated cells, counts were estimated from reference gene primer amplification. Using immunoSEQ multiplex PCR, the repertoire was profiled, and TCRdb retains in-frame clones only, with some absent. The DNA was the basis for D and trimming; V, J and clone size are from that table. Of a few hundred thousand clones listed, 75% to 90% are singletons. Trimming cost V 5 bases and J 5 bases; bases outside gene matches: 12. The CDR3 is 16 residues long. Germline assignment: CDR1 SGHTA and CDR2 FQGNSA. These data originate in a study of blood T cell repertoires in COVID-19. For the study at large: PBMCs, B-cell-depleted T cells, or T cells were the source of the cDNA or gDNA that made up the material.

Participants spanned ages 18 to 89 years and resided in over 20 US areas. Recovery among Cohort 3 donors was established by two negative PCRs, clearance, or symptom resolution. Sequencing was done on a sample of PBMCs or T cells enriched from blood (not recorded which). This clonotype was sampled from a man aged 25 to 45 who had recovered from COVID-19. V is TRBV7-2 and J is TRBJ1-2, with 9 bases that match TRBD1. CDR3 coding DNA: TGTGCCAGCAGCCTCTCCTGGACAGGGGATAAGTATGGCTACACCTTC. Protein product: CASSLSWTGDKYGYTF.